The 16 T cell receptor beta chains presented below share a single source sample, sequenced in a study of blood T cell repertoires in COVID-19. The method was immunoSEQ multiplex PCR; TCRdb's version includes in-frame clones alone and lacks a portion of them. Found here are 110,000 to 150,000 clones, roughly four fifths of them singletons; the top ten hold just over 9%. The sequenced sample was PBMCs or T cells enriched from blood (not recorded which). The source of these receptors is a man aged 50-59 years who had recovered from COVID-19.

V and J are TRBV3-1 (or the pseudogene TRBV3-2) and TRBJ2-7, with 8 bases that match TRBD1. The CDR3 covers 13 residues. Germline lookup yields CDR1 LGHDT and CDR2 YNNKEL (reference sequence). Trimming removed 6 bases from V and 5 bases from J; junction bases left unmatched: 6. This CDR3 reads CASSLQGADEQYF. The DNA of the CDR3 is TGTGCCAGCAGTCTGCAGGGGGCCGACGAGCAGTACTTC.

The rearrangement joins TRBV12-5 to TRBJ2-5; 10 nucleotides line up with TRBD1. The CDR3 spans 17 residues. Per the germline V gene, CDR1 is LGHNT and CDR2 is FRNRAP. With 0 bases clipped from V and 5 bases from J, the junction kept 9 bases outside the gene matches. CDR3 amino acids: CASGLVRRDRGMETQYF. The CDR3 nucleotides read TGTGCTAGTGGTTTGGTACGTAGGGACAGGGGCATGGAGACCCAGTACTTC.

This rearrangement joins TRBV10-2 to TRBJ2-2; no clear D gene. The CDR3 loop spans 14 amino acids. Germline-derived CDR1 and CDR2 are WSHSY and SAAADI. V lost 5 bases and J lost 2, with 9 bases in between. In DNA form, the CDR3 reads TGCGCCAGCAGTCTTCTCGTTAACACCGGGGAGCTGTTTTTT. Translated: CASSLLVNTGELFF.

This clone was detected many times. J is TRBJ1-3 and V is TRBV5-5; 9 nucleotides agree with TRBD1. This CDR3 is 15 amino acids long. Germline V gives CDR1 SGHKS, CDR2 YYEKEE (reference sequence). V gave up 3 bases and J gave up 3 bases; unmatched junction bases: 4. CDR3 coding DNA: TGTGCCAGCAGCTCCCGGGACAGGGATGGAAACACCATATATTTT. It yields the protein CASSSRDRDGNTIYF.

The genes are TRBV5-1 and TRBJ2-7; 9 bases line up with TRBD1. V lost 7 bases, J lost 4 bases, and 6 bases stayed unmatched. From germline, CDR1 is SGHRS and CDR2 YFSETQ. This CDR3 is 13 amino acids long. CDR3 bases: TGCGCCAGCGGGGACAGGGATCTTTACGAGCAGTACTTC. This sequence encodes CASGDRDLYEQYF.

In this sample, this clone turned up once. The V call is TRBV12-3 or TRBV12-4, the J call TRBJ1-5; D is unclear. The ends were cut back, 2 bases at V and 6 bases at J, with 5 bases in the middle. This CDR3 contains 12 residues. The CDR3 DNA reads TGTGCCAGCAGTTTAAAGAGTCAGCCCCAGCATTTT. It yields the protein CASSLKSQPQHF.

The chain is built from TRBV9 and TRBJ2-2; 9 nucleotides match TRBD1. V was pared by 0 bases and J by 7 bases, with 7 bases of the junction left unmatched. Germline V gene lookup returns CDR1 SGDLS and CDR2 YYNGEE. This CDR3 contains 16 residues. CDR3 amino acids: CASSVVSGTGIGELFF. CDR3 DNA: TGTGCCAGCAGCGTAGTGAGCGGGACAGGGATCGGGGAGCTGTTTTTT.

This clone was seen ten or more times. This chain uses TRBV28 with TRBJ2-1, with 12 bases that match TRBD2. Germline trimming cut 1 base from V and 8 bases from J; bases unmatched to any gene: 3. CDR3 length equals 15 residues. The V gene's germline CDR1 is MDHEN and CDR2 SYDVKM. The CDR3 loop is CASSLSGLAGYEQFF. CDR3 bases: TGTGCCAGCAGTTTATCAGGACTAGCGGGGTATGAGCAGTTCTTC.

The chain is built from TRBV7-2 and TRBJ1-1; 9 positions match TRBD1. The CDR3 contains 14 residues. Looked up from germline, CDR1 is SGHTA and CDR2 is FQGNSA. Unmatched junction bases numbered 5, after V lost 3 bases and J lost 6 bases. CDR3 sequence: CASSFRQGGAEAFF. CDR3 in DNA: TGTGCCAGCAGCTTCCGACAGGGGGGCGCTGAAGCTTTCTTT.

The chain couples TRBV9 to TRBJ1-2; D not certain. CDR1 and CDR2 from the germline V gene are SGDLS and YYNGEE. The V end lost 0 bases, the J end lost 7 bases, and 16 bases lay between the germline ends. The CDR3 is made up of 15 amino acids. The CDR3 DNA sequence: TGTGCCAGCAGCGTAGATGGCACGGGTCTTGCTGGCTACACCTTC. Its translation is CASSVDGTGLAGYTF.

V and J are TRBV4-1 and TRBJ2-1; TRBD2 matches 9 bases. With V trimmed by 0 bases and J by 2 bases, 2 bases remained unmatched. Germline V gene lookup returns CDR1 MGHRA and CDR2 YSYEKL. The CDR3 has 16 amino acids. The CDR3, as DNA: TGCGCCAGCAGCCAAGAGAGCGGGGGGACCTACAATGAGCAGTTCTTC. It codes for CASSQESGGTYNEQFF.

The chain carries TRBV20-1 and TRBJ1-2; D is uncertain. This CDR3 contains 13 residues. Germline assignment: CDR1 DFQATT and CDR2 SNEGSKA (reference sequence). Deletions cut 3 bases from V and 7 bases from J, with 15 bases between. CDR3 in DNA: TGCAGTGCTAGTCCTCCGGGGAAGGGTGGCTACACCTTC. Its translation: CSASPPGKGGYTF.

As concerns this clone: A junction end diverges from the germline sequence, so it may reflect a read error. This chain joins TRBV4-1 and TRBJ1-2; D might be TRBD1 (6 bases). The CDR3 is 13 residues long. Germline assignment: CDR1 MGHRA and CDR2 YSYEKL. CDR3 nucleotides: TGCGCCAGCACCCAACAGGGTCGCGGTGGCTACACCTTC. It is translated as CASTQQGRGGYTF.

This clone was recorded only once. The chain carries TRBV5-1 and TRBJ1-1; TRBD1 might be the D (5 bases). CDR1 and CDR2 from the germline V gene are SGHRS and YFSETQ. V lost 4 bases to trimming and J lost 4 bases, with 14 bases between them. The CDR3 is 14 amino acids. CDR3 nucleotide sequence: TGCGCCAGCAGCCGGGGCGGAGGGCTCACTGAAGCTTTCTTT. Encoded protein: CASSRGGGLTEAFF.

V usage is TRBV7-3 and J usage is TRBJ2-3, with 11 bases aligning to TRBD1. The CDR3 totals 14 residues. The germline CDR1 and CDR2 sequences are SGHTA and FQGTGA. V was clipped by 5 bases and J by 5 bases; unmatched bases: 3. The DNA for the CDR3 is TGTGCCAGCAGCCCGGACAGGGGGCGAGATACGCAGTATTTT. It translates to CASSPDRGRDTQYF.

The gene calls are TRBV27 and TRBJ1-5; D not certain. V lost 6 bases, J lost 4 bases, and 10 bases lay in between. This CDR3 has 13 amino acids. The germline V gene has CDR1 MNHEY and CDR2 SMNVEV (reference sequence). Written as DNA, the CDR3 is TGTGCCAGCAGCCCTTGGGCAAATCAGCCCCAGCATTTT. Protein sequence: CASSPWANQPQHF.